The rows below give T cell receptor beta chains drawn from one sample of a study of cytomegalovirus exposure and HLA in healthy donors. Assay used: immunoSEQ multiplex PCR; TCRdb lists only in-frame clones, some missing. The sample has some 79,000 clones, just under 95% seen once. The material sequenced was PBMCs. The receptor set was obtained from a woman between 18 and 30 years old in good health and CMV-seropositive. The CDR3 runs from the conserved cysteine through the conserved F or W. Each record gives: CDR3 DNA, CDR3 protein, J gene, V gene, clone size, D gene. The D gene is left open where the match is weak. Clone size is not always given. Where it is, it says once, few, many or a class for expanded clones.

CDR3 DNA: TGTGCCAGCAGTGCCCCCGGGACAGGGGTTTCACCCCTCCACTTT
CDR3 protein: CASSAPGTGVSPLHF
J gene: TRBJ1-6
V gene: TRBV28
clone size: NA
D gene: TRBD1

CDR3 DNA: TGTGCCAGCAGTGAATATTTGAGACAAGGAAATTCACCCCTCCACTTT
CDR3 protein: CASSEYLRQGNSPLHF
J gene: TRBJ1-6
V gene: TRBV25-1
clone size: NA
D gene: NA

CDR3 DNA: TGTGCCAGCAGCTTGACAGGACCCTCTGGGGCCAACGTCCTGACTTTC
CDR3 protein: CASSLTGPSGANVLTF
J gene: TRBJ2-6
V gene: TRBV5-6
clone size: NA
D gene: NA

CDR3 DNA: TGTGCCAGCAGTTTGACAGGGCGGGATGGCTACACCTTC
CDR3 protein: CASSLTGRDGYTF
J gene: TRBJ1-2
V gene: TRBV28
clone size: NA
D gene: TRBD1

CDR3 DNA: TGTGCCAGCAGCCAATCTCGGCAGGGGCCCCAGCATTTT
CDR3 protein: CASSQSRQGPQHF
J gene: TRBJ1-5
V gene: TRBV16
clone size: NA
D gene: NA

CDR3 DNA: TGTGCCAGCAGTGAAGCTGGGGCTAGCGGGGTTCCCTACGAGCAGTACTTC
CDR3 protein: CASSEAGASGVPYEQYF
J gene: TRBJ2-7
V gene: TRBV2
clone size: NA
D gene: TRBD2

CDR3 DNA: TGCGCCAGCAGCCAAGGGGACAGGGGAAACACCATATATTTT
CDR3 protein: CASSQGDRGNTIYF
J gene: TRBJ1-3
V gene: TRBV4-3
clone size: NA
D gene: TRBD1

CDR3 DNA: TGCGCCAGCTCTATTCTTCGCTACACCTTC
CDR3 protein: CASSILRYTF
J gene: TRBJ1-2
V gene: TRBV5-1
clone size: NA
D gene: NA

CDR3 DNA: TGTGCCACCTATGCGGGCCAAGGCACTGAAGCTTTCTTT
CDR3 protein: CATYAGQGTEAFF
J gene: TRBJ1-1
V gene: TRBV19
clone size: few
D gene: NA

CDR3 DNA: TGTGCCAGCAGCTTGTCTCTTAACTCCTACAATGAGCAGTTCTTC
CDR3 protein: CASSLSLNSYNEQFF
J gene: TRBJ2-1
V gene: TRBV11-3
clone size: NA
D gene: NA

CDR3 DNA: TGTGCCAGCAGTGGCGACAGGGTTTCCTACGAGCAGTACTTC
CDR3 protein: CASSGDRVSYEQYF
J gene: TRBJ2-7
V gene: TRBV2
clone size: NA
D gene: TRBD1

CDR3 DNA: TGTGCCAGCAGGGGGACAGGGAATAATTCACCCCTCCACTTT
CDR3 protein: CASRGTGNNSPLHF
J gene: TRBJ1-6
V gene: TRBV6-5
clone size: NA
D gene: TRBD1

CDR3 DNA: TGTGCCAGCAGTTACTCGGTGGGGCGCGGCAATCAGCCCCAGCATTTT
CDR3 protein: CASSYSVGRGNQPQHF
J gene: TRBJ1-5
V gene: TRBV6-6
clone size: NA
D gene: NA

CDR3 DNA: TGTGCCAGCAGCTCTGAACATGGTCCTTCCTACGAGCAGTACTTC
CDR3 protein: CASSSEHGPSYEQYF
J gene: TRBJ2-7
V gene: TRBV11-1
clone size: NA
D gene: NA

CDR3 DNA: TGTGCCAGCAGATCGGTAAATTCACCCCTCCACTTT
CDR3 protein: CASRSVNSPLHF
J gene: TRBJ1-6
V gene: TRBV28
clone size: NA
D gene: NA

CDR3 DNA: TGCGCCAGCAGCATAGAGGTGACAGGGGCTAATGAAAAACTGTTTTTT
CDR3 protein: CASSIEVTGANEKLFF
J gene: TRBJ1-4
V gene: TRBV5-1
clone size: NA
D gene: TRBD1

CDR3 DNA: TGTGCCATAGAACCTAGCGGGAGAGGGAATGAGCAGTTCTTC
CDR3 protein: CAIEPSGRGNEQFF
J gene: TRBJ2-1
V gene: TRBV5-4
clone size: NA
D gene: TRBD2

CDR3 DNA: TGTGCCAGCCAAGAAAACAGGGGGCGATATGAGCAGTTCTTC
CDR3 protein: CASQENRGRYEQFF
J gene: TRBJ2-1
V gene: TRBV6-5
clone size: NA
D gene: TRBD1

CDR3 DNA: TGTGCCAGCGAGGTAACTAGCGGGGGGCCATACGCCTACGAGCAGTACTTC
CDR3 protein: CASEVTSGGPYAYEQYF
J gene: TRBJ2-7
V gene: TRBV6-4
clone size: NA
D gene: TRBD2

CDR3 DNA: TGTGCCAGCAGGACGACTAGCGGGGGGGCGGGGGATACGCAGTATTTT
CDR3 protein: CASRTTSGGAGDTQYF
J gene: TRBJ2-3
V gene: TRBV6-6
clone size: NA
D gene: TRBD2

CDR3 DNA: TGTGCCAGCGTTGGGGCAGGCGTTGACAACACTGAAGCTTTCTTT
CDR3 protein: CASVGAGVDNTEAFF
J gene: TRBJ1-1
V gene: TRBV21-1
clone size: NA
D gene: NA

CDR3 DNA: TGTGCCAGCAGTGAGACAGGGTATGGAAACACCATATATTTT
CDR3 protein: CASSETGYGNTIYF
J gene: TRBJ1-3
V gene: TRBV25-1
clone size: NA
D gene: TRBD1

CDR3 DNA: TGTGCCAGCAGTGCCTCGCCAGGGTCAGGCTACGAGCAGTACTTC
CDR3 protein: CASSASPGSGYEQYF
J gene: TRBJ2-7
V gene: TRBV6-1
clone size: few
D gene: NA

CDR3 DNA: TGTGCCAGCAGTTTATCGGGACAGGGGTTGAACGAAAAACTGTTTTTT
CDR3 protein: CASSLSGQGLNEKLFF
J gene: TRBJ1-4
V gene: TRBV28
clone size: NA
D gene: TRBD1

CDR3 DNA: TGTGCCAGCTCAGTGAGGGACAGCTATGGCTACACCTTC
CDR3 protein: CASSVRDSYGYTF
J gene: TRBJ1-2
V gene: TRBV18
clone size: few
D gene: TRBD1

CDR3 DNA: TGTGCCAGCAGCTGGGGACAGGGTAATTCACCCCTCCACTTT
CDR3 protein: CASSWGQGNSPLHF
J gene: TRBJ1-6
V gene: TRBV5-6
clone size: NA
D gene: TRBD1

CDR3 DNA: TGTGCCAGCAGCCATGCCGGGACTATCTACAATGAGCAGTTCTTC
CDR3 protein: CASSHAGTIYNEQFF
J gene: TRBJ2-1
V gene: TRBV14
clone size: NA
D gene: TRBD2

CDR3 DNA: TGCAGTGCTTCACAGGGGGCGCAGTACTTC
CDR3 protein: CSASQGAQYF
J gene: TRBJ2-7
V gene: TRBV20-1
clone size: NA
D gene: TRBD1

CDR3 DNA: TGTGCTAGTGGTTTGGTACGAACAGGGGGCCGAAGCACAGATACGCAGTATTTT
CDR3 protein: CASGLVRTGGRSTDTQYF
J gene: TRBJ2-3
V gene: TRBV12-5
clone size: NA
D gene: TRBD1

CDR3 DNA: TGTGCCAGCAGTGAAGCGCTCTCCCTCGCGGGCCTGGACTACGAGCAGTACTTC
CDR3 protein: CASSEALSLAGLDYEQYF
J gene: TRBJ2-7
V gene: TRBV2
clone size: NA
D gene: NA

CDR3 DNA: TGTGCCAGTAGTAGAATTAGCGGGAGGACTCAAGAGACCCAGTACTTC
CDR3 protein: CASSRISGRTQETQYF
J gene: TRBJ2-5
V gene: TRBV19
clone size: NA
D gene: TRBD2

CDR3 DNA: TGTGCCAGCAGCGCCGGGACAGGCATCCAAGAGACCCAGTACTTC
CDR3 protein: CASSAGTGIQETQYF
J gene: TRBJ2-5
V gene: TRBV9
clone size: once
D gene: TRBD1

CDR3 DNA: TGTGCCAGCATACCTTCTTCCGGGACACCAATATACGAGCAGTACTTC
CDR3 protein: CASIPSSGTPIYEQYF
J gene: TRBJ2-7
V gene: TRBV28
clone size: NA
D gene: NA

CDR3 DNA: TGCGCCAGCAGCAGCAGGGGGAATGTGAGCTCCTATAATTCACCCCTCCACTTT
CDR3 protein: CASSSRGNVSSYNSPLHF
J gene: TRBJ1-6
V gene: TRBV4-1
clone size: NA
D gene: TRBD1

CDR3 DNA: TGCGCCAGCAGTTTATTTCCCGGGACAATGGGAGAGACCCAGTACTTC
CDR3 protein: CASSLFPGTMGETQYF
J gene: TRBJ2-5
V gene: TRBV5-1
clone size: NA
D gene: NA

CDR3 DNA: TGTGCCAGCAGCTGGGCGGGAGATCTCGACTCCTACAATGAGCAGTTCTTC
CDR3 protein: CASSWAGDLDSYNEQFF
J gene: TRBJ2-1
V gene: TRBV7-2
clone size: NA
D gene: TRBD2

CDR3 DNA: TGTGCCACGTCAGGGGAGGTCCGACGACAGGGGGGCTACACCTTC
CDR3 protein: CATSGEVRRQGGYTF
J gene: TRBJ1-2
V gene: TRBV15
clone size: NA
D gene: TRBD1

CDR3 DNA: TGTGCCTTGACAACAGGGCCAGATACGCAGTATTTT
CDR3 protein: CALTTGPDTQYF
J gene: TRBJ2-3
V gene: TRBV30
clone size: NA
D gene: NA

CDR3 DNA: TGTGCCAGCAGTGGGGCGGACTACCGCGAGACAGATACGCAGTATTTT
CDR3 protein: CASSGADYRETDTQYF
J gene: TRBJ2-3
V gene: TRBV25-1
clone size: NA
D gene: NA

CDR3 DNA: TGTGCCAGCAGCTTGGGGGACAGGAGCAGGTACGAGCAGTACTTC
CDR3 protein: CASSLGDRSRYEQYF
J gene: TRBJ2-7
V gene: TRBV5-6
clone size: NA
D gene: TRBD1

CDR3 DNA: TGTGCCAGCAGGAGTCCGTGGAGTGGTCAAGAGACCCAGTACTTC
CDR3 protein: CASRSPWSGQETQYF
J gene: TRBJ2-5
V gene: TRBV6-1
clone size: NA
D gene: NA

CDR3 DNA: TGTGCCAGCAGCCACGGCTTGTACAGGGGTTCCTCTGGGGCCAACGTCCTGACTTTC
CDR3 protein: CASSHGLYRGSSGANVLTF
J gene: TRBJ2-6
V gene: TRBV7-6
clone size: NA
D gene: TRBD1

CDR3 DNA: TGTGCCAGCAGCTTAACAGCGGGAGGTAAAGATACGCAGTATTTT
CDR3 protein: CASSLTAGGKDTQYF
J gene: TRBJ2-3
V gene: TRBV7-2
clone size: once
D gene: TRBD2

CDR3 DNA: TGCGCCAGCAGCCAAGTATCACGTGCAGAGAACACTGAAGCTTTCTTT
CDR3 protein: CASSQVSRAENTEAFF
J gene: TRBJ1-1
V gene: TRBV4-1
clone size: NA
D gene: NA